These 10 T cell receptor beta chains were sequenced from one sample in a study of blood T cell repertoires in COVID-19. TCRdb keeps only in-frame clones here, not all; method: immunoSEQ multiplex PCR. This sample has some 410,000 clones, with over 75% found just once. Sequences were obtained from PBMCs or T cells enriched from blood (not recorded which). The receptor set was obtained from a woman in her twenties or thirties with acute COVID-19.

The CDR3 DNA is TGTGCCAGCAGCTTACAGGGTGGGTTTGAAAAACTGTTTTTT. Amino acids: CASSLQGGFEKLFF. This chain uses TRBV13 with TRBJ1-4, with D perhaps TRBD1 (5 bases). The CDR3 is 14 residues long. Germline CDR1 and CDR2: PRHDT and FYEKMQ (reference sequence). Deletions cut 2 bases from V and 7 bases from J, with 11 bases between.

The chain joins TRBV2 to TRBJ1-1, with D perhaps matching TRBD1 (5 bases). Germline assignment: CDR1 SNHLY and CDR2 FYNNEI. The CDR3 spans 14 residues. Trimming cost V 6 bases and J 3 bases, with 14 bases left between them. CDR3 sequence reads: CASRWGETDTEAFF. The CDR3 coding sequence is TGTGCCAGCAGGTGGGGGGAAACGGACACTGAAGCTTTCTTT.

This clone was counted once. The chain is built from TRBV7-9 and TRBJ2-7, with 10 bases lining up with TRBD1. V was pared by 5 bases and J by 7 bases, with 8 bases of the junction left unmatched. The CDR3 contains 14 residues. Germline lookup yields CDR1 SEHNR and CDR2 FQNEAQ (reference sequence). The CDR3 loop is CASSRGGQGWEQYF. CDR3 coding DNA: TGTGCCAGCAGCCGCGGGGGACAGGGGTGGGAGCAGTACTTC. The complete variable domain, with remaining parts taken from reference TRBV7-9 and TRBJ2-7, reads DTGVSQNPRHKITKRGQNVTFRCDPISEHNRLYWYRQTLGQGPEFLTYFQNEAQLEKSRLLSDRFSAERPKGSFSTLEIQRTEQGDSAMYLCASSRGGQGWEQYFGPGTRLTVT.

This chain connects TRBV19 to TRBJ1-2, with 9 bases aligning to TRBD1. Per the germline V gene, CDR1 is LNHDA and CDR2 is SQIVND (reference sequence). This CDR3 has 18 amino acids. V lost 5 bases, J lost 2 bases, and 15 bases stayed unmatched. The CDR3 region is CASSPPPGQGLENYGYTF. As DNA, the CDR3 is TGTGCCAGTAGTCCACCACCGGGACAGGGACTCGAAAACTATGGCTACACCTTC.

V and J are TRBV19 and TRBJ1-5, with a possible D match to TRBD1 (6 bases). This CDR3 region has 16 residues. Germline lookup yields CDR1 LNHDA and CDR2 SQIVND (reference sequence). V was clipped by 1 base and J by 3 bases, with 13 bases between them. The CDR3 sequence is CASSIAGDTDNQPQHF. As DNA, the CDR3 is TGTGCCAGTAGTATAGCAGGGGACACCGACAATCAGCCCCAGCATTTT.

The CDR3 loop reads CASGAGGSYEQYF. The CDR3 region has the DNA TGTGCCAGTGGGGCGGGGGGCTCCTACGAGCAGTACTTC. V gene TRBV19 combines with J gene TRBJ2-7; 8 bases match TRBD2. With V trimmed by 8 bases and J by 0 bases, 3 bases remained unmatched. Per germline, CDR1 LNHDA and CDR2 SQIVND (reference sequence). The CDR3 spans 13 residues.

In DNA, the CDR3 is TGTGCCAGCAGCGTAAACCCTAGCTCTGGGGCCAACGTCCTGACTTTC. Protein: CASSVNPSSGANVLTF. The V and J genes are TRBV9 and TRBJ2-6; D not certain. The V gene's germline CDR1 is SGDLS and CDR2 YYNGEE. The CDR3 has 16 amino acids. Trimming cost V 1 base and J 0 bases, with 8 bases left between them.

The J gene is TRBJ2-2, the V gene TRBV6-5, with TRBD1 matching over 10 bases. This CDR3 is 14 amino acids long. V trimming: 4 bases; J trimming: 7 bases; junction bases outside the gene matches: 3. Germline CDR1 reads MNHEY; CDR2 reads SVGAGI. CDR3 DNA sequence: TGTGCCAGCAGTTCCGGGACAGGGGTCGGGGAGCTGTTTTTT. Translated, it gives CASSSGTGVGELFF.

This clone was seen a handful of times. This chain joins TRBV18 and TRBJ2-2; 7 bases fit TRBD2. Looked up from germline, CDR1 is KGHSH and CDR2 is LQKENI. The CDR3 is 16 amino acids. Trimming removed 2 bases from V and 1 base from J; junction bases left unmatched: 4. Written as DNA, the CDR3 is TGTGCCAGCTCACCATCGACTAGCCTGAACACCGGGGAGCTGTTTTTT. Its protein product is CASSPSTSLNTGELFF. The full variable domain, in which reference TRBV18 and TRBJ2-2 provide the parts outside the CDR3, is NAGVMQNPRHLVRRRGQEARLRCSPMKGHSHVYWYRQLPEEGLKFMVYLQKENIIDESGMPKERFSAEFPKEGPSILRIQQVVRGDSAAYFCASSPSTSLNTGELFFGEGSRLTVL.

This clone showed up just a few times. The chain couples TRBV7-3 to TRBJ1-1, with TRBD1 matching over 7 bases. CDR3 length: 14 residues. Germline V gene data show CDR1 as SGHTA and CDR2 as FQGTGA. The V segment lost 5 bases and the J segment 3 bases; nucleotides outside the gene matches: 6. CDR3 in amino acids: CASSPGQEHTEAFF. CDR3 in DNA: TGTGCCAGCAGCCCCGGACAGGAACACACTGAAGCTTTCTTT.